Reported below is one T cell receptor beta chain. Germline V gives CDR1 LNHDA, CDR2 SQIVND (reference sequence). The V end was cut by 5 bases, the J end by 0 bases, with 14 bases between. CDR3 length: 16 residues. The entry originates in a study of blood T cell repertoires in COVID-19. Study-level background: From T cells, B-cell-depleted T cells, or PBMCs came the material, which was cDNA or gDNA.

Original analysis: Reference gene primer amplification gave estimated nucleated cell counts. Method: immunoSEQ multiplex PCR; TCRdb's copy keeps in-frame clones and lacks some. V and J calls and clone size are as listed in that table; D and trimming were resolved from the DNA. The sample yields hundreds of thousands of clones, about 88% seen once. Clinical history as reported by participants underpinned cohort assignment. Donors of Cohort 3 who recovered were those that had two negative PCRs, clearance, or symptom resolution. The chain joins TRBV19 to TRBJ2-4; D not certain. The sequenced material came from PBMCs or T cells enriched from blood (not recorded which). The sequence derives from a woman aged 30 to 39 who had recovered from COVID-19. The CDR3 spells CASSPLTVLAKNIQYF. In DNA form, the CDR3 reads TGTGCCAGTAGTCCTCTCACCGTACTAGCCAAAAACATTCAGTACTTC.